Below, one TCR beta chain is given with its context. One junction end does not reproduce the germline sequence, and a read error may be involved. Indicated time point: newly diagnosed GD, antithyroid drugs for less than 3 months. With RNA extracted from PBMCs as input, the TCR library was made. Sequencing libraries for TCR beta were prepared with iRepertoire HTBI primers and Arm-PCR of CDR3 regions. TCRdb re-analysed the multiplex PCR reads in MiXCR, keeping a single row per CDR3 protein. Among around 400,000 distinct CDR3 sequences, approximately 16% were seen once, and the ten largest hold under 9%. The entry originates in a study of regulatory T cells in long-lasting Graves disease. From germline, CDR1 is SGHAT and CDR2 FQNNGV. The CDR3 is made up of 15 amino acids. The same specimen was also included in a second study, on T cells in Graves' hyperthyroidism and ophthalmopathy.

V is TRBV11-2 and J is TRBJ2-7, with D possibly being TRBD2 (5 bases). Here the sequenced sample was peripheral blood mononuclear cells (PBMCs), taken at new diagnosis, from a patient treated with antithyroid drugs. The sequence was collected from a woman aged 40-49 years with Graves disease. The CDR3 protein is CASSPRLTIAYEHYF. The CDR3 DNA sequence: TGTGCCAGCAGCCCTAGGTTGACTATCGCGTACGAGCACTACTTC.